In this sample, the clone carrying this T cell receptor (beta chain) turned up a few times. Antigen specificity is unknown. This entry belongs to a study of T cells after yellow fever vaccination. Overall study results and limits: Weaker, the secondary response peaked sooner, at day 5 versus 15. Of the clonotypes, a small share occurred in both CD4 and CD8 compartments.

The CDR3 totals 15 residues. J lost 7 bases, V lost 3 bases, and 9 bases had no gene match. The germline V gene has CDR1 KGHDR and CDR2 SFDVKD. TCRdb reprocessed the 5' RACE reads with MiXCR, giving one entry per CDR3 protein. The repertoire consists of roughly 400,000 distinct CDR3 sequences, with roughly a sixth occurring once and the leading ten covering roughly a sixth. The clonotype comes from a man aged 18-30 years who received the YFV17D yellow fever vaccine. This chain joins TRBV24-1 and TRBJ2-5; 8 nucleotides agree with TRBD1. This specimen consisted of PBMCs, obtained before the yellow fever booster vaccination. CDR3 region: CATSDATGTGATQYF. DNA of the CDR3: TGTGCCACCAGTGATGCAACCGGGACAGGTGCGACCCAGTACTTC.